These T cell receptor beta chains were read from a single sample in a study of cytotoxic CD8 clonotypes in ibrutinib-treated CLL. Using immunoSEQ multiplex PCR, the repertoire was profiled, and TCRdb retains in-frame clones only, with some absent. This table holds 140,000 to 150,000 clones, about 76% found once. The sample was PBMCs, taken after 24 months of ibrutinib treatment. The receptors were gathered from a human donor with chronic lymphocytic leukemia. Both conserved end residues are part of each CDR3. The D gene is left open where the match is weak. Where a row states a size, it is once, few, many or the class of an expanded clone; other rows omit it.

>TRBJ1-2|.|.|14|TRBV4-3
CASSQDGGMYGYTF
TGCGCCAGCAGCCAAGATGGCGGAATGTATGGCTACACCTTC
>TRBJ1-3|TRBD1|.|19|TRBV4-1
CASSQDKWKGADSGNTIYF
TGCGCCAGCAGCCAAGATAAGTGGAAGGGGGCCGATTCTGGAAACACCATATATTTT
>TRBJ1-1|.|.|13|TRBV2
CASSDGVWTEAFF
TGTGCCAGCAGTGACGGGGTCTGGACTGAAGCTTTCTTT
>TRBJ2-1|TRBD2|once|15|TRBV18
CASSSGTSGNNEQFF
TGTGCCAGCTCGTCCGGGACTAGCGGAAACAATGAGCAGTTCTTC
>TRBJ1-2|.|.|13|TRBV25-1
CASSIGHIYGYTF
TGTGCCAGCAGTATAGGACATATCTATGGCTACACCTTC
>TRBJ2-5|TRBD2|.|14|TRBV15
CATSRGLAVETQYF
TGTGCCACCAGCAGAGGACTAGCGGTGGAGACCCAGTACTTC
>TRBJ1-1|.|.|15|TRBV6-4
CASSDWRIRNTEAFF
TGTGCCAGCAGTGACTGGAGAATTCGGAATACTGAAGCTTTCTTT
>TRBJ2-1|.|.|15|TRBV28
CASRQGGSSYNEQFF
TGTGCCAGCAGGCAGGGGGGCAGCTCCTACAATGAGCAGTTCTTC
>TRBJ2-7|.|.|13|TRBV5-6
CASSLWSHYEQYF
TGTGCCAGCAGCTTATGGTCCCACTACGAGCAGTACTTC
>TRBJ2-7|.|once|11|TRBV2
CASTGAREQYF
TGTGCCAGCACGGGGGCTCGCGAGCAGTACTTC
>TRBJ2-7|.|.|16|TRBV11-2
CASSLVAGPGGYEQYF
TGTGCCAGCAGCTTAGTGGCCGGGCCCGGGGGATACGAGCAGTACTTC
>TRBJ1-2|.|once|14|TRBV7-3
CASSLYGLGDGYTF
TGTGCCAGCAGCTTATATGGGCTAGGGGATGGCTACACCTTC
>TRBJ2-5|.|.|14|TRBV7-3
CASSPGGALETQYF
TGTGCCAGCAGCCCAGGGGGGGCCCTCGAGACCCAGTACTTC
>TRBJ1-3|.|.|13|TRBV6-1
CASSDQGRNTIYF
TGTGCCAGCAGTGACCAGGGACGGAACACCATATATTTT
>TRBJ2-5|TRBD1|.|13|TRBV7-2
CASSRDRKETQYF
TGTGCCAGCAGCAGGGACAGAAAAGAGACCCAGTACTTC
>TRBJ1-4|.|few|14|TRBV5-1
CASSTPGLDEKLFF
TGCGCCAGCAGCACGCCGGGCCTCGATGAAAAACTGTTTTTT
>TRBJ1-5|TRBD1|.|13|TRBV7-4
CASSPDRGTPQHF
TGTGCCAGCAGCCCGGACAGGGGGACTCCCCAGCATTTT
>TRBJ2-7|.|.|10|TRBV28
CASGRYEQYF
TGTGCCAGCGGTCGGTACGAGCAGTACTTC
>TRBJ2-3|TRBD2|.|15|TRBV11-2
CASRPGQRGVDTQYF
TGTGCCAGCCGCCCCGGGCAGCGGGGGGTAGATACGCAGTATTTT
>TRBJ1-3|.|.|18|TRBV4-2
CASSPRDGLLSSGNTIYF
TGTGCCAGCAGCCCGCGGGACGGCCTACTCTCCTCTGGAAACACCATATATTTT
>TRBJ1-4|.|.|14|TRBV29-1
CSVGRLATNEKLFF
TGCAGCGTTGGGAGGCTTGCAACTAATGAAAAACTGTTTTTT
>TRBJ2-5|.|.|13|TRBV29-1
CSVVAGELETQYF
TGCAGCGTTGTGGCTGGGGAGTTGGAGACCCAGTACTTC
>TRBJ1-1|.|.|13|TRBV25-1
CASSGVRGTEAFF
TGTGCCAGCAGTGGAGTCAGGGGCACTGAAGCTTTCTTT
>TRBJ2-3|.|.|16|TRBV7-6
CASSLWADREGDTQYF
TGTGCCAGCAGCCTCTGGGCAGACCGGGAAGGGGATACGCAGTATTTT
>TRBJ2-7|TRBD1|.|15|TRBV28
CASSTPGQGFDEQYF
TGTGCCAGCAGTACACCGGGACAGGGTTTCGACGAGCAGTACTTC
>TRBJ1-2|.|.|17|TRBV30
CAWSPDRARSASGGYTF
TGTGCCTGGAGTCCCGATCGCGCCAGGTCCGCATCTGGCGGCTACACCTTC
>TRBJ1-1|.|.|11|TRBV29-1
CSVEGRGAAFF
TGCAGCGTTGAGGGGCGGGGCGCGGCTTTCTTT
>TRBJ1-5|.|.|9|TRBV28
CASGQPQHF
TGTGCCTCGGGTCAGCCCCAGCATTTT
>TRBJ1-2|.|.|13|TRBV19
CASSLGADYDYTF
TGTGCCAGTAGTCTGGGGGCAGACTATGACTACACCTTC